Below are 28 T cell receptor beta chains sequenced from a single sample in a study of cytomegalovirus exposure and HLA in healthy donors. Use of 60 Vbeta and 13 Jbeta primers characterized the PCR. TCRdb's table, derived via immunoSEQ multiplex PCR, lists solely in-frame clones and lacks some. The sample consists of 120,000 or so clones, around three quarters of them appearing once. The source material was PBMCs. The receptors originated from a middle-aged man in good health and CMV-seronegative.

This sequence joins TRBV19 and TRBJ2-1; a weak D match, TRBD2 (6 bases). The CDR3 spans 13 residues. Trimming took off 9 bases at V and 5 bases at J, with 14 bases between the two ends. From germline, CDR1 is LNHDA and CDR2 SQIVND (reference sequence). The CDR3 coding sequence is TGTGCCAGCGGGACTCCGAGGAACAATGAGCAGTTCTTC. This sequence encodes CASGTPRNNEQFF.

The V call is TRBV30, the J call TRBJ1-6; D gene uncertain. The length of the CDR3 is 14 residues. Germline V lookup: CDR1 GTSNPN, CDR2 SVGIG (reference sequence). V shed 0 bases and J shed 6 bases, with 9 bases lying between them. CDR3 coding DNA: TGTGCCTGGAGTGTAGAGATGGTTAATTCACCCCTCCACTTT. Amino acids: CAWSVEMVNSPLHF.

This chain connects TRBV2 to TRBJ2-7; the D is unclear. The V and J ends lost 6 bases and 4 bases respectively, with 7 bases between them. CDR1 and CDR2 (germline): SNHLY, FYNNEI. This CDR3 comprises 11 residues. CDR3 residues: CASRNYYEQYF. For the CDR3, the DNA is TGTGCCAGCAGGAACTATTACGAGCAGTACTTC.

The CDR3 region has the DNA TGTGCCAGCAGTGATTACACAGATACGCAGTATTTT. The encoded protein is CASSDYTDTQYF. The rearrangement uses TRBV6-1 and TRBJ2-3; D ambiguous. Deletions cut 3 bases from V and 2 bases from J, with 3 bases between. This CDR3 has 12 amino acids. Germline values: CDR1 MNHNS, CDR2 SASEGT.

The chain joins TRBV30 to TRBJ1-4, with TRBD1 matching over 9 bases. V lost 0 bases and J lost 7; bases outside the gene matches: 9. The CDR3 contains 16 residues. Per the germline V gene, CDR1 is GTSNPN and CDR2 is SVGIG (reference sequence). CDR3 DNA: TGTGCCTGGAGTGTAACGGGGACAGGGAAGGCTGAAAAACTGTTTTTT. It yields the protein CAWSVTGTGKAEKLFF.

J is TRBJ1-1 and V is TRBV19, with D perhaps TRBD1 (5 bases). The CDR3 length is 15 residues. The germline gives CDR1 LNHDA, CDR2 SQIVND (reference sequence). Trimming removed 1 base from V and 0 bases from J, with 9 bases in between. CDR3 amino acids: CASSIAGGMNTEAFF. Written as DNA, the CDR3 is TGTGCCAGTAGTATAGCGGGGGGGATGAACACTGAAGCTTTCTTT.

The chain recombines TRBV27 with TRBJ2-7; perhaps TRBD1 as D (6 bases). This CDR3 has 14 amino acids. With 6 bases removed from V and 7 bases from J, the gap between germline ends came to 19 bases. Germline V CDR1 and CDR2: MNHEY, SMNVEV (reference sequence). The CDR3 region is CASRRTVPSSEQYF. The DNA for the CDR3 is TGTGCCAGCAGACGGACAGTACCCTCCTCGGAGCAGTACTTC.

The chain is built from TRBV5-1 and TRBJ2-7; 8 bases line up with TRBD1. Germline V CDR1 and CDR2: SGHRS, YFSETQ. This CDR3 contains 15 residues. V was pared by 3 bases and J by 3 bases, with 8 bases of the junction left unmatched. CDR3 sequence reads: CASSSTVRGLYEQYF. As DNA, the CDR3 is TGCGCCAGCAGCTCCACGGTCAGGGGGCTCTACGAGCAGTACTTC.

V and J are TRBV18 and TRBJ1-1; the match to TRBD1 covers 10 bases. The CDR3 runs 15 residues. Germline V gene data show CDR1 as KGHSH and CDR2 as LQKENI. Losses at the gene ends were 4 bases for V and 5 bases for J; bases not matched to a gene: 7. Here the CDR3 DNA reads TGTGCCAGCTCACGACGACAGGGGGCCGTTACTGAAGCTTTCTTT. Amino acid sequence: CASSRRQGAVTEAFF.

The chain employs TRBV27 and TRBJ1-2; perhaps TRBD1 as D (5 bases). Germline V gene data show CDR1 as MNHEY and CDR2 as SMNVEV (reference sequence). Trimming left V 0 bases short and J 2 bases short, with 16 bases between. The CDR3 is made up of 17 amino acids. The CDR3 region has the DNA TGTGCCAGCAGTTTATCTGGCGCTGGACACCAAAACTATGGCTACACCTTC. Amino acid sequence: CASSLSGAGHQNYGYTF.

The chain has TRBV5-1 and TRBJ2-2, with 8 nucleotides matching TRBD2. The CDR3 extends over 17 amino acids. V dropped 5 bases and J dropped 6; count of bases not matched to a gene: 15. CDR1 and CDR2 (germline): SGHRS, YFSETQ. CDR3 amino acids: CASRTGTGTSRPGELFF. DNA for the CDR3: TGCGCCAGCAGAACCGGGACCGGGACTAGTCGACCCGGGGAGCTGTTTTTT. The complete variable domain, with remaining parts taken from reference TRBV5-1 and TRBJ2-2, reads KAGVTQTPRYLIKTRGQQVTLSCSPISGHRSVSWYQQTPGQGLQFLFEYFSETQRNKGNFPGRFSGRQFSNSRSEMNVSTLELGDSALYLCASRTGTGTSRPGELFFGEGSRLTVL.

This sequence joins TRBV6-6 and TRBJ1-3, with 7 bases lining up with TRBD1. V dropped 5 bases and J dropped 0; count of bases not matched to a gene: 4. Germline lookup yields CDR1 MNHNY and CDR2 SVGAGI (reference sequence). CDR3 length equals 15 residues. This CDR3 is CASSPGQNSGNTIYF. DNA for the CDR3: TGTGCCAGCAGTCCGGGACAGAACTCTGGAAACACCATATATTTT.

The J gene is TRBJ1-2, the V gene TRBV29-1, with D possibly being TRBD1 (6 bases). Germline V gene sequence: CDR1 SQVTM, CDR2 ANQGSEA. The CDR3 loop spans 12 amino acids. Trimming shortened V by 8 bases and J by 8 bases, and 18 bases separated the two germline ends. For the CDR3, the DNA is TGCAGCCTGGGGGAACAGGGTGGGGGCTACACCTTC. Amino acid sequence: CSLGEQGGGYTF.

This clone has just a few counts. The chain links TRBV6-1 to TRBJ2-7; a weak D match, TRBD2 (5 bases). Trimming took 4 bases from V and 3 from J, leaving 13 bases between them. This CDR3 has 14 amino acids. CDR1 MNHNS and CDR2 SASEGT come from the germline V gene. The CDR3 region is CASSGAGGIYEQYF. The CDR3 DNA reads TGTGCCAGCAGTGGGGCAGGAGGAATCTACGAGCAGTACTTC.

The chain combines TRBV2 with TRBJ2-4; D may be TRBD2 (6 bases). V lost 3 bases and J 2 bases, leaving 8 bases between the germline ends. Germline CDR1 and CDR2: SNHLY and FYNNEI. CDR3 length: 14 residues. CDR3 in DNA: TGTGCCAGCAGTGAGGCGGGACCCAAAAACATTCAGTACTTC. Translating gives CASSEAGPKNIQYF.

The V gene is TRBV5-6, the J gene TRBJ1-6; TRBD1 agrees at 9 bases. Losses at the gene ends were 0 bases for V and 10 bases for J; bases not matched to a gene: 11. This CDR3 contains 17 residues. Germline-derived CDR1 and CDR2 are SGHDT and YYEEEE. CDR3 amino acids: CASSLVAGGQGQSPLHF. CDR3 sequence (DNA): TGTGCCAGCAGCTTGGTAGCTGGGGGACAGGGACAATCACCCCTCCACTTT. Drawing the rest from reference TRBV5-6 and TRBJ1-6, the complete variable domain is DAGVTQSPTHLIKTRGQQVTLRCSPKSGHDTVSWYQQALGQGPQFIFQYYEEEERQRGNFPDRFSGHQFPNYSSELNVNALLLGDSALYLCASSLVAGGQGQSPLHFGNGTRLTVT.

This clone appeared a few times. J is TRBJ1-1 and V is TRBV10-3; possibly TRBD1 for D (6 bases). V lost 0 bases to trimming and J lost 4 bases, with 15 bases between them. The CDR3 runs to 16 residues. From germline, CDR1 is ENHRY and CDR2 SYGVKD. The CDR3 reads CAISESSGVGTTEAFF. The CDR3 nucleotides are TGTGCCATCAGTGAGTCATCAGGGGTGGGTACCACTGAAGCTTTCTTT.

DNA for the CDR3: TGTGCCAGCAGCTTAGTCGGGACTAGCGGGAACAATGAGCAGTTCTTC. Amino acid sequence: CASSLVGTSGNNEQFF. The chain uses TRBV7-2 and TRBJ2-1, with 13 bases fitting TRBD2. The CDR3 is 16 residues long. Germline V gene data show CDR1 as SGHTA and CDR2 as FQGNSA. With V trimmed by 1 base and J by 5 bases, 2 bases remained unmatched.

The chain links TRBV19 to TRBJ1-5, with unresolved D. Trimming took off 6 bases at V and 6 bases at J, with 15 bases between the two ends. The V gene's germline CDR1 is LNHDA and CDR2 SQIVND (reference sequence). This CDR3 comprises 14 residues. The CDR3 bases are TGTGCCAGTAGACTCGCGGGATTTGGTCAGCCCCAGCATTTT. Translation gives CASRLAGFGQPQHF.

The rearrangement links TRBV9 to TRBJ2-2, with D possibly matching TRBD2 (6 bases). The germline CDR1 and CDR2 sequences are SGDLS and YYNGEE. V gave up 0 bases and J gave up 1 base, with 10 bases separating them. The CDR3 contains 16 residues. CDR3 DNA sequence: TGTGCCAGCAGCGTAGGCGGGACCTTGAACACCGGGGAGCTGTTTTTT. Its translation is CASSVGGTLNTGELFF. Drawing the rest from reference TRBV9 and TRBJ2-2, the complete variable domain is DSGVTQTPKHLITATGQRVTLRCSPRSGDLSVYWYQQSLDQGLQFLIQYYNGEERAKGNILERFSAQQFPDLHSELNLSSLELGDSALYFCASSVGGTLNTGELFFGEGSRLTVL.

CDR3 in amino acids: CASSPGQEQYGYTF. CDR3 DNA: TGTGCCAGCTCACCCGGACAGGAGCAGTATGGCTACACCTTC. This chain joins TRBV18 and TRBJ1-2; the match to TRBD1 covers 7 bases. The germline V gene has CDR1 KGHSH and CDR2 LQKENI. CDR3 length: 14 amino acids. V was pared by 3 bases and J by 5 bases, with 6 bases of the junction left unmatched. The entire variable domain, with the rest obtained from reference TRBV18 and TRBJ1-2, is as follows: NAGVMQNPRHLVRRRGQEARLRCSPMKGHSHVYWYRQLPEEGLKFMVYLQKENIIDESGMPKERFSAEFPKEGPSILRIQQVVRGDSAAYFCASSPGQEQYGYTFGSGTRLTVV.

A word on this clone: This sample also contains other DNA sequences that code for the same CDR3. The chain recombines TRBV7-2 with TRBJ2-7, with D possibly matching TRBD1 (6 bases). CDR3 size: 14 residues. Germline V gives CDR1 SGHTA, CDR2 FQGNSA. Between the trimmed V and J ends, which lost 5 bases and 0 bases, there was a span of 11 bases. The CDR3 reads CASSTRQDSYEQYF. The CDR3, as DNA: TGTGCCAGCAGCACCAGACAGGACTCCTACGAGCAGTACTTC.

The CDR3 protein is CASSFDGGNEKLFF. CDR3 nucleotides: TGTGCCAGCAGCTTTGATGGGGGGAATGAAAAACTGTTTTTT. The chain carries TRBV7-2 and TRBJ1-4, with TRBD1 as a possible D gene (5 bases). V was shortened by 3 bases and J by 5 bases, with 10 bases between the two germline ends. The CDR3 length is 14 residues. Germline V gene sequence: CDR1 SGHTA, CDR2 FQGNSA.

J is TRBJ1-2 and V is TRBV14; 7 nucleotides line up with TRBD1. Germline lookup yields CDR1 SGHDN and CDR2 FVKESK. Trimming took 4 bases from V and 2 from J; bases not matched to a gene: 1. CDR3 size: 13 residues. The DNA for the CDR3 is TGTGCCAGCAGCCGGGGACAGAACTATGGCTACACCTTC. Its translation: CASSRGQNYGYTF.

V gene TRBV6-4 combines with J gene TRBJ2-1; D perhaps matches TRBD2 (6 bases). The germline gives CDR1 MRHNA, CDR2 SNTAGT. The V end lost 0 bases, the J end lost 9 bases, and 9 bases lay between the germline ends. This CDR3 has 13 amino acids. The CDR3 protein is CASSDSGTREQFF. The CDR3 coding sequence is TGTGCCAGCAGTGACTCGGGGACTCGTGAGCAGTTCTTC.

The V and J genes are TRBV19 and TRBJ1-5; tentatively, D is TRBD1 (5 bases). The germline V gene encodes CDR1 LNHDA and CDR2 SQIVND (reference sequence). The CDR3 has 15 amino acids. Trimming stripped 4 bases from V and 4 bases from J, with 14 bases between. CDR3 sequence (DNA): TGTGCCAGTAGTACCGATGGTGGGGGGAATCAGCCCCAGCATTTT. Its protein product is CASSTDGGGNQPQHF.

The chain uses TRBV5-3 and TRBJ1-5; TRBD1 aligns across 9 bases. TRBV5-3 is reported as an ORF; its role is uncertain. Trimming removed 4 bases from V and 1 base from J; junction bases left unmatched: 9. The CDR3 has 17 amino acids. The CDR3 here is CARSPGQGAGSNQPQHF. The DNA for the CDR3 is TGTGCCAGAAGCCCGGGACAGGGCGCCGGGAGCAATCAGCCCCAGCATTTT.

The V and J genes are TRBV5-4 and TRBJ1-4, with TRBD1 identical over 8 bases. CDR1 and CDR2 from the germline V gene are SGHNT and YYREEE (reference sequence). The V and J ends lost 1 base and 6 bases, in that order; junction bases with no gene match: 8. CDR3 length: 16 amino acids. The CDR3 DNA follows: TGTGCCAGCAGCTTGAATACCGGGACAGGAGATGAAAAACTGTTTTTT. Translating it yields CASSLNTGTGDEKLFF.